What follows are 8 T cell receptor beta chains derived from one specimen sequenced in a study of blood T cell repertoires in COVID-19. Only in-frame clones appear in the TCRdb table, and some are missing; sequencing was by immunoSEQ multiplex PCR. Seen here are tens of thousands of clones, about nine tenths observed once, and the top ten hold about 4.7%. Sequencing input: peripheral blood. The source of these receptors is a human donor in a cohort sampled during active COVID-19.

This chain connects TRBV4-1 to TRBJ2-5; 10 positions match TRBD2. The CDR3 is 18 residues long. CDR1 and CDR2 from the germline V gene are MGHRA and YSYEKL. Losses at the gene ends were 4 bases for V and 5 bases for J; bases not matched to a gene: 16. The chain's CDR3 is CASSPKANLAGVGETQYF. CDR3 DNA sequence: TGCGCCAGCAGCCCAAAAGCAAATCTAGCGGGAGTTGGCGAGACCCAGTACTTC.

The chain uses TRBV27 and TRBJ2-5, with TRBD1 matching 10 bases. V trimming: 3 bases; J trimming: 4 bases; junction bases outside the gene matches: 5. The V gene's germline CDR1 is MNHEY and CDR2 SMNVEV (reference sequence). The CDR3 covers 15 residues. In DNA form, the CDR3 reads TGTGCCAGCAGTTTGACCGGGACAGGGGTAGAGACCCAGTACTTC. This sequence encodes CASSLTGTGVETQYF.

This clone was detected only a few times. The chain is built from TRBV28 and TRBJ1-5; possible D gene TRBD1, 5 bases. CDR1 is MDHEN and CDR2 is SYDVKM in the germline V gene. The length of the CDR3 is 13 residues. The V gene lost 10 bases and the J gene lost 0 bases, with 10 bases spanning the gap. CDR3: CAIRGNSNQPQHF. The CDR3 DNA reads TGTGCCATAAGGGGAAATAGCAATCAGCCCCAGCATTTT.

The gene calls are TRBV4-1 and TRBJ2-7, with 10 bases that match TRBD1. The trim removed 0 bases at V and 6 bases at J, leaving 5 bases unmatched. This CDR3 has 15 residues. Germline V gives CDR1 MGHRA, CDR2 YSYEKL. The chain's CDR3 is CASSQDGTGDREQYF. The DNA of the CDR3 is TGCGCCAGCAGCCAAGATGGGACAGGGGATCGCGAGCAGTACTTC.

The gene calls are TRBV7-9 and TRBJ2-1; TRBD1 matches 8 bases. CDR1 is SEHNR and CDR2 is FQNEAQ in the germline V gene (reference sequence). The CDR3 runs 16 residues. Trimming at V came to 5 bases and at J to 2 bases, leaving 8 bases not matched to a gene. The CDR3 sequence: CASSNTGTGAYNEQFF. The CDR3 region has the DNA TGTGCCAGCAGCAATACCGGGACAGGAGCCTACAATGAGCAGTTCTTC.

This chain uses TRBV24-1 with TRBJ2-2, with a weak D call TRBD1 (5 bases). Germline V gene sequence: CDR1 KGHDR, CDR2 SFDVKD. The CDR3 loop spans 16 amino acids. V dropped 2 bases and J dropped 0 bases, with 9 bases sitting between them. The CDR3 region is CATSDYETANTGELFF. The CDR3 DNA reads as TGTGCCACCAGTGATTACGAGACAGCGAACACCGGGGAGCTGTTTTTT.

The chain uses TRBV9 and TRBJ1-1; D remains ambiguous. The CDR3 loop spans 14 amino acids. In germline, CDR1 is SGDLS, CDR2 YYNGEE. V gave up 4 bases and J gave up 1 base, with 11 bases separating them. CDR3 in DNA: TGTGCCAGCAGCTTAGTAGAAAAGAACACTGAAGCTTTCTTT. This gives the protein CASSLVEKNTEAFF.

The CDR3 sequence is CASSLNFLAGNTGELFF. CDR3 DNA sequence: TGTGCCAGCAGCTTAAACTTCCTCGCGGGGAACACCGGGGAGCTGTTTTTT. The chain employs TRBV7-3 and TRBJ2-2, with D possibly TRBD2 on 5 matching bases. Germline CDR1 reads SGHTA; CDR2 reads FQGTGA. CDR3 length: 17 residues. V was cut by 1 base and J by 1 base, with 13 bases left in between.